Shown below are 18 T cell receptor beta chains from a single sample sequenced in a study. MiXCR, run by TCRdb on the 5' RACE reads, gives a single entry per CDR3 protein. The sample shows about 7,200 distinct CDR3 sequences, 35% to 50% of them seen only once. The sequencing sample was made of memory CD4+ T cells sorted from blood. Subset meaning: memory CD4+ T cells, CD4+CD45RO+CD25-. The origin of the receptors is a female donor with breast cancer.

As regards this clonotype: One junction end does not reproduce the germline sequence, and a read error may be involved. V is TRBV20-1 and J is TRBJ1-4; no firm D call. CDR3 length: 15 amino acids. The germline CDR1 and CDR2 sequences are DFQATT and SNEGSKA (reference sequence). CDR3 nucleotide sequence: TGCAGTGCTAGAGATGCGGCAGACACTAATGAAAAGCTGTTTTTT. Amino acids: CSARDAADTNEKLFF.

This clonotype was counted between two and nine times. J is TRBJ2-2 and V is TRBV9; TRBD2 aligns across 9 bases. CDR3 length: 15 residues. Germline loops: CDR1 SGDLS, CDR2 YYNGEE. The J segment lost 5 bases and the V segment lost 3 bases, leaving 5 bases of the junction unmatched. CDR3 amino acids: CASSEGLATTGELFF. CDR3 DNA: TGTGCCAGCAGCGAAGGACTAGCGACTACCGGGGAGCTGTTTTTT.

This clonotype appeared a few times. The genes are TRBV6-5 and TRBJ2-5, with TRBD2 matching 8 bases. Looked up from germline, CDR1 is MNHEY and CDR2 is SVGAGI. V was clipped by 8 bases and J by 0 bases; unmatched bases: 17. The CDR3 contains 18 residues. The CDR3 bases are TGTGCCAGCGCCCTCGCGGGCGGAGCGGGAGCGCACCAAGAGACCCAGTACTTC. Translating it yields CASALAGGAGAHQETQYF.

This clonotype is deemed medium-sized. The V gene is TRBV5-1, the J gene TRBJ1-2; D not resolved. V was trimmed by 0 bases and J by 4 bases, leaving 10 bases between them. Germline V gene sequence: CDR1 SGHRS, CDR2 YFSETQ. The CDR3 runs to 14 residues. In nucleotides, the CDR3 is TGCGCCAGCAGCTTGGCGGTAGGCGGCTATGGCTACACCTTC. This sequence encodes CASSLAVGGYGYTF.

In the case of this clonotype: A read error may be the cause here, since a much bigger clone is one base away. This chain connects TRBV29-1 to TRBJ2-3, with unresolved D. V gave up 3 bases and J gave up 5 bases, with 9 bases separating them. The length of the CDR3 is 12 residues. CDR1 and CDR2 (germline): SQVTM, ANQGSEA. CDR3 coding DNA: TGCAGCGTTGAGGGCTCCAAAGATACGCAGTATTTT. Its protein is CSVEGSKDTQYF.

Concerning this clonotype itself: A much more abundant neighbour one base away suggests this may be a read error. V gene TRBV4-2 combines with J gene TRBJ2-5, with 12 bases lining up with TRBD2. The CDR3 runs to 22 residues. The trim removed 0 bases at V and 4 bases at J, leaving 21 bases unmatched. Germline CDR1 is LGHNA and CDR2 is YNFKEQ. The CDR3 sequence is CASSQDPMFYETSGRSGETQYF. For the CDR3, the DNA is TGTGCCAGCAGCCAAGACCCCATGTTTTATGAGACTAGCGGGAGATCGGGAGAGACCCAGTACTTC.

This clonotype has only a few counts. The rearrangement joins TRBV19 to TRBJ2-7; a possible D gene is TRBD2 (5 bases). Deletions cut 1 base from V and 5 bases from J, with 12 bases between. Germline V gene sequence: CDR1 LNHDA, CDR2 SQIVND (reference sequence). The CDR3 loop spans 14 amino acids. The CDR3 sequence is CASSIAPGMDEQYF. CDR3 bases: TGTGCCAGTAGTATAGCGCCGGGGATGGACGAGCAGTACTTC.

This clonotype was counted a single time. J is TRBJ1-1 and V is TRBV12-3 or TRBV12-4; D remains ambiguous. V lost 3 bases and J 5 bases, leaving 13 bases between the germline ends. This CDR3 has 14 residues. The CDR3 loop is CASSFEGLLTEAFF. The CDR3, as DNA: TGTGCCAGCAGTTTTGAAGGCTTGTTGACTGAAGCTTTCTTT.

This clonotype occurred a few times. V gene TRBV29-1 combines with J gene TRBJ2-3, with D perhaps matching TRBD1 or TRBD2 (5 bases each). CDR1 and CDR2 (germline): SQVTM, ANQGSEA. Deletions cut 7 bases from V and 2 bases from J, with 13 bases between. The CDR3 has 13 amino acids. The CDR3: CSGGQGNTDTQYF. In DNA, the CDR3 is TGCAGCGGAGGGCAGGGAAACACAGATACGCAGTATTTT.

This clonotype occurred a few times. The gene calls are TRBV28 and TRBJ1-2; D is ambiguous. V lost 4 bases and J 8 bases, leaving 14 bases between the germline ends. CDR3 length: 13 residues. Germline V gene data show CDR1 as MDHEN and CDR2 as SYDVKM. CDR3 coding DNA: TGTGCCAGCAGTTCATCTGGGGTAGGAGGCTACACCTTC. Translating it yields CASSSSGVGGYTF.

This CDR3 reads CASSVGLAGVGTGELFF. CDR3 DNA sequence: TGTGCCAGCAGCGTAGGACTAGCGGGAGTAGGAACCGGGGAGCTGTTTTTT. The chain has TRBV9 and TRBJ2-2; 12 bases fit TRBD2. Germline lookup yields CDR1 SGDLS and CDR2 YYNGEE. Unmatched junction bases numbered 5, after V lost 0 bases and J lost 5 bases. CDR3 size: 17 residues.

This clonotype was observed a few times. This chain uses TRBV20-1 with TRBJ2-4, with D hard to call. The germline CDR1 and CDR2 sequences are DFQATT and SNEGSKA (reference sequence). With 0 bases removed from V and 7 bases from J, the gap between germline ends came to 10 bases. The CDR3 is made up of 13 amino acids. The CDR3, as DNA: TGCAGTGCTAGAGATCTGGCAGAGAACATTCAGTACTTC. Encoded protein: CSARDLAENIQYF.

This clonotype occurred once. The J gene is TRBJ2-3, the V gene TRBV4-3, with D unclear. Looked up from germline, CDR1 is LGHNA and CDR2 is YSLEER. The V end lost 1 base, the J end lost 0 bases, and 5 bases lay between the germline ends. CDR3 length: 14 amino acids. The DNA of the CDR3 is TGCGCCAGCAGCCAAGCTAGGAGCACAGATACGCAGTATTTT. Its protein product is CASSQARSTDTQYF.

The chain couples TRBV5-1 to TRBJ1-1, with D perhaps TRBD1 (6 bases). V lost 3 bases and J 1 base, leaving 13 bases between the germline ends. Germline loops: CDR1 SGHRS, CDR2 YFSETQ. The length of the CDR3 is 15 residues. CDR3 protein: CASSWAGTTNTEAFF. The CDR3 coding sequence is TGCGCCAGCAGCTGGGCCGGGACAACGAACACTGAAGCTTTCTTT.

In regard to this clonotype: Germline is not matched at one junction end, which may reflect a read error. The CDR3 spells CASSVAGGTYEQYF. The CDR3 bases are TGTGCCAGCAGTGTAGCGGGAGGAACCTACGAGCAGTACTTC. V gene TRBV12-3 or TRBV12-4 combines with J gene TRBJ2-7; 10 nucleotides agree with TRBD2. This CDR3 is 14 amino acids long.

The chain employs TRBV18 and TRBJ1-5; D gene uncertain. CDR3 length equals 14 residues. In germline, CDR1 is KGHSH, CDR2 LQKENI. V lost 3 bases, J lost 4 bases, and 10 bases lay in between. The DNA for the CDR3 is TGTGCCAGCTCACCGGACTGGGCAAATCAGCCCCAGCATTTT. It specifies CASSPDWANQPQHF.

By share, this clonotype counts as medium-sized. CDR3 in DNA: TGTGCCAGCACCCCCTCGTCCTACGAGCAGTACTTC. As protein: CASTPSSYEQYF. The chain recombines TRBV7-9 with TRBJ2-7, with D uncertain. V lost 7 bases, J lost 1 base, and 8 bases lay in between. The germline V gene encodes CDR1 SEHNR and CDR2 FQNEAQ (reference sequence). CDR3 length: 12 residues. Complete variable domain (other parts from reference TRBV7-9 and TRBJ2-7): DTGVSQNPRHKITKRGQNVTFRCDPISEHNRLYWYRQTLGQGPEFLTYFQNEAQLEKSRLLSDRFSAERPKGSFSTLEIQRTEQGDSAMYLCASTPSSYEQYFGPGTRLTVT.

The chain recombines TRBV9 with TRBJ1-2, with D possibly matching TRBD1 (5 bases). Germline V gives CDR1 SGDLS, CDR2 YYNGEE. V lost 4 bases and J 7 bases, leaving 20 bases between the germline ends. The length of the CDR3 is 15 residues. This CDR3 reads CASSTPGRTDAGYTF. The CDR3, as DNA: TGTGCCAGCAGCACACCGGGACGGACGGACGCTGGCTACACCTTC. Combining the CDR3 with reference TRBV9 and TRBJ1-2 gives the whole variable domain DSGVTQTPKHLITATGQRVTLRCSPRSGDLSVYWYQQSLDQGLQFLIQYYNGEERAKGNILERFSAQQFPDLHSELNLSSLELGDSALYFCASSTPGRTDAGYTFGSGTRLTVV.